This is a list of T cell receptor beta chains from one sample in a study of cytomegalovirus exposure and HLA in healthy donors. Sequencing used immunoSEQ multiplex PCR; TCRdb keeps in-frame clones, though not all of them. Seen here are approximately 150,000 clones, 80% to 90% observed once, and the top ten hold approximately 7%. The source material was PBMCs. All receptors come from a young woman in good health and CMV-seropositive. The CDR3 runs from the conserved cysteine through the conserved F or W. D genes are given only for firm matches. Not every row has a clone size; where given, it reads once, few, many or a size class.

j_call | clone_size | v_call | d_call | cdr3_nt | cdr3_aa
TRBJ1-2 | . | TRBV28 | . | TGTGCCAGCAGGGACGTCTGGCAGGGCTATGGCTACACCTTC | CASRDVWQGYGYTF
TRBJ1-4 | . | TRBV15 | . | TGTGCCACCAGCAGAGGGATCGGGGATGAAAAACTGTTTTTT | CATSRGIGDEKLFF
TRBJ2-3 | . | TRBV7-2 | TRBD1 | TGTGCCAGCAGCACCGGACAGGGGGTATCAGATACGCAGTATTTT | CASSTGQGVSDTQYF
TRBJ1-1 | few | TRBV5-4 | . | TGTGCCAGCAGCTTGTGGCGGGGGGATGAAGCTTTCTTT | CASSLWRGDEAFF
TRBJ1-1 | . | TRBV7-2 | . | TGTGCCAGCAGCTCTCCAGGGGAGAACACTGAAGCTTTCTTT | CASSSPGENTEAFF
TRBJ2-1 | . | TRBV7-9 | TRBD2 | TGTGCCAGCAGTTTCGCTTGGGGGGGGAGTAAATACAATGAGCAGTTCTTC | CASSFAWGGSKYNEQFF
TRBJ1-3 | . | TRBV19 | . | TGTGCCAGTAGTATAGATGGGCACACCATATATTTT | CASSIDGHTIYF
TRBJ2-3 | . | TRBV9 | . | TGTGCCAGCAGCGTACGGGCCCACAGGACAGATACGCAGTATTTT | CASSVRAHRTDTQYF
TRBJ2-5 | once | TRBV7-2 | TRBD1 | TGTGCCAGCAGCTTAGCAGACAGGGCGGCGACCCAGTACTTC | CASSLADRAATQYF
TRBJ1-4 | . | TRBV6-5 | TRBD1 | TGTGCCAGCAGTTCAGGGGGTTCTAATGAAAAACTGTTTTTT | CASSSGGSNEKLFF
TRBJ1-1 | . | TRBV6-6 | . | TGTGCCAGCAGCCGCCAGGGGAACACTGAAGCTTTCTTT | CASSRQGNTEAFF
TRBJ1-1 | . | TRBV30 | TRBD1 | TGTGCCTGGAGTTTCTCCTTGGACAGGGGGCGTTGGTGGACTGAAGCTTTCTTT | CAWSFSLDRGRWWTEAFF
TRBJ2-5 | . | TRBV5-1 | TRBD1 | TGCGCCAGCAGCTTGTATAGCAGGGGGCAAGAGACCCAGTACTTC | CASSLYSRGQETQYF
TRBJ2-3 | . | TRBV2 | . | TGTGCCAGCCCCATCCAGTATGATACGCAGTATTTT | CASPIQYDTQYF
TRBJ2-7 | . | TRBV14 | TRBD2 | TGTGCCAGCAGCCAAGATATGGCGGGGGGGCCTAGGGACGAGCAGTACTTC | CASSQDMAGGPRDEQYF
TRBJ2-3 | few | TRBV6-1 | TRBD2 | TGTGCCAGCAGTGAATTTAGAATGGCCGGGAGGTCCACAGATACGCAGTATTTT | CASSEFRMAGRSTDTQYF
TRBJ1-2 | . | TRBV15 | TRBD1 | TGTGCCACCAGCCGGGACAGGGTTCAAGGGGGCTACACCTTC | CATSRDRVQGGYTF
TRBJ2-7 | . | TRBV10-2 | TRBD1 | TGCGCCAGCCAGAGAGGGACAGGGGGCTACGAGCAGTACTTC | CASQRGTGGYEQYF
TRBJ2-7 | few | TRBV7-2 | TRBD2 | TGTGCCAGCAGCCAATACGGCGGGGGGGCGTACGAGCAGTACTTC | CASSQYGGGAYEQYF
TRBJ2-5 | . | TRBV7-8 | TRBD2 | TGTGCCAGCAGCTTAGAACTAGCGGGGGGGATAGAGACCCAGTACTTC | CASSLELAGGIETQYF
TRBJ1-4 | . | TRBV7-9 | . | TGTGCCAGCAGCTCTAGGGAAAAACTGTTTTTT | CASSSREKLFF
TRBJ2-3 | . | TRBV11-3 | TRBD2 | TGTGCCAGCAGTCGCCCTAGCGGGGGGGCATCAGATACGCAGTATTTT | CASSRPSGGASDTQYF
TRBJ2-5 | few | TRBV2 | . | TGTGCCAGCAAAGGGGAAGAGACCCAGTACTTC | CASKGEETQYF
TRBJ1-1 | once | TRBV5-1 | . | TGCGCCAGCAGCTTGGTCAGGGGTGAAGCTTTCTTT | CASSLVRGEAFF
TRBJ2-3 | . | TRBV11-2 | . | TGTGCCACAGGGTGGGGCCTCACAGATACGCAGTATTTT | CATGWGLTDTQYF
TRBJ1-2 | . | TRBV6-5 | . | TGTGCCAGCAGTCAAGACGGCGGCTATGGCTACACCTTC | CASSQDGGYGYTF
TRBJ1-1 | . | TRBV6-6 | . | TGTGCCAGCACCAAGAACACTGAAGCTTTCTTT | CASTKNTEAFF
TRBJ2-3 | . | TRBV7-3 | . | TGTGCCAGCAGCCCCGAGCCCACAGATACGCAGTATTTT | CASSPEPTDTQYF
TRBJ1-5 | few | TRBV6-5 | TRBD1 | TGTGCCAGCAGCTGGGACAGGGACCAGCCCCAGCATTTT | CASSWDRDQPQHF
TRBJ2-7 | . | TRBV25-1 | TRBD1 | TGTGCCAGCAGGGCCCAGGGGGCAGGGACTTACGAGCAGTACTTC | CASRAQGAGTYEQYF
TRBJ1-2 | . | TRBV2 | TRBD1 | TGTGCCAGCAGCGGACAAAGTGGGACAGGAACTAACTATGGCTACACCTTC | CASSGQSGTGTNYGYTF
TRBJ2-5 | . | TRBV5-1 | TRBD1 | TGCGCCAGCAGCTTGTCTGAGACAGGGGGCCCAATGGAGACCCAGTACTTC | CASSLSETGGPMETQYF
TRBJ2-1 | . | TRBV9 | TRBD2 | TGTGCCAGCAGCGCGGGAACTAGCGGGGGGAAAAATGAGCAGTTCTTC | CASSAGTSGGKNEQFF
TRBJ1-1 | few | TRBV6-5 | . | TGTGCCAGCACCCGAACAGGTTTGAACACTGAAGCTTTCTTT | CASTRTGLNTEAFF
TRBJ2-3 | . | TRBV4-2 | TRBD2 | TGTGCCAGCAGCCAAGATCTACTAGCGGGGGACACAGATACGCAGTATTTT | CASSQDLLAGDTDTQYF
TRBJ2-2 | . | TRBV6-6 | TRBD1 | TGTGCCAGCAGTTGGACAGGACATCCCACCGGGGAGCTGTTTTTT | CASSWTGHPTGELFF
TRBJ2-7 | . | TRBV6-1 | TRBD1 | TGTGCCAGCAGTGAAATGAGGGGGACAGGGCTCCACGAGCAGTACTTC | CASSEMRGTGLHEQYF
TRBJ2-1 | once | TRBV11-2 | TRBD2 | TGTGCCAGCAGCCCATCCCCGGGACTAGCGTTGAATGAGCAGTTCTTC | CASSPSPGLALNEQFF
TRBJ2-7 | . | TRBV7-9 | . | TGTGCCAGCAGCTTAGGGGACAAGGGCTCCTACGAGCAGTACTTC | CASSLGDKGSYEQYF
TRBJ1-1 | . | TRBV27 | . | TGTGCCAGCAGTCCGGACTCGTACGGCGCCACTGAAGCTTTCTTT | CASSPDSYGATEAFF
TRBJ1-6 | . | TRBV5-4 | TRBD1 | TGTGCCAGCGGGACAGCCAATTCACCCCTCCACTTT | CASGTANSPLHF
TRBJ1-6 | . | TRBV10-2 | TRBD1 | TGCGCCAGCAGGCAGGGACAGCACTATAATTCACCCCTCCACTTT | CASRQGQHYNSPLHF
TRBJ2-5 | . | TRBV7-9 | TRBD1 | TGTGCCAGCAGCCCAATCGACAGGGGTTGGGAGACCCAGTACTTC | CASSPIDRGWETQYF
TRBJ2-3 | . | TRBV7-2 | . | TGTGCCAGCAGCTTAGAAGCGGTAGATACGCAGTATTTT | CASSLEAVDTQYF
TRBJ2-2 | . | TRBV4-1 | TRBD1 | TGCGCCAGCAGCCCCCGGAAGGGGGCAGCTGGGGAGCTGTTTTTT | CASSPRKGAAGELFF
TRBJ2-3 | . | TRBV7-8 | . | TGTGCCAGCAGCCCATGGGGCCCCACAGATACGCAGTATTTT | CASSPWGPTDTQYF
TRBJ1-1 | many | TRBV7-8 | . | TGTGCCAGCAGCTTAGTACAGGGGAACACTGAAGCTTTCTTT | CASSLVQGNTEAFF
TRBJ1-1 | . | TRBV7-8 | . | TGTGCCAGCAGCTTAATGCTGGGGGGGGGAGCTTTCTTT | CASSLMLGGGAFF
TRBJ2-3 | once | TRBV5-4 | . | TGTGCCAGCAGCTTGACAGGGCCAGATACGCAGTATTTT | CASSLTGPDTQYF
TRBJ1-1 | . | TRBV5-4 | . | TGTGCCAGCAGCTTGGTACAGGGTGGCACTGAAGCTTTCTTT | CASSLVQGGTEAFF
TRBJ1-6 | . | TRBV5-8 | . | TGTGCCAGCAGCTTGGGGTGGTCGAGCTCCTATAATTCACCCCTCCACTTT | CASSLGWSSSYNSPLHF
TRBJ2-3 | . | TRBV13 | . | TGTGCCAGCAGCTTTGAAACAGGTACGCAGTATTTT | CASSFETGTQYF
TRBJ2-7 | few | TRBV15 | TRBD1 | TGTGCCACCAGCAGAAGGGCAGGGGGCTCCTACGAGCAGTACTTC | CATSRRAGGSYEQYF